This TCR beta chain is drawn from a study of OX40 agonist ivuxolimab in advanced cancers. Repertoires were generated with immunoSEQ multiplex PCR, while TCRdb's copy carries only in-frame clones and drops some. The repertoire has about 93,000 clones, around 90% of them found once; the top ten carry 2% to 3%. The CDR3 is made up of 15 amino acids. Germline loops: CDR1 ENHRY, CDR2 SYGVKD. The V gene lost 10 bases and the J gene lost 0 bases, with 17 bases spanning the gap. The chain carries TRBV10-3 and TRBJ2-3; D call uncertain. This receptor was obtained from an adult with an advanced solid tumor such as melanoma, head and neck, liver or kidney cancer. The specimen comprised CD4+ or CD8+ T cells sorted from blood, sampled in a trial of the OX40 agonist ivuxolimab. The CDR3 spells CATKGQLASTDTQYF. CDR3 bases: TGTGCCACAAAGGGCCAGCTCGCTAGCACAGATACGCAGTATTTT.